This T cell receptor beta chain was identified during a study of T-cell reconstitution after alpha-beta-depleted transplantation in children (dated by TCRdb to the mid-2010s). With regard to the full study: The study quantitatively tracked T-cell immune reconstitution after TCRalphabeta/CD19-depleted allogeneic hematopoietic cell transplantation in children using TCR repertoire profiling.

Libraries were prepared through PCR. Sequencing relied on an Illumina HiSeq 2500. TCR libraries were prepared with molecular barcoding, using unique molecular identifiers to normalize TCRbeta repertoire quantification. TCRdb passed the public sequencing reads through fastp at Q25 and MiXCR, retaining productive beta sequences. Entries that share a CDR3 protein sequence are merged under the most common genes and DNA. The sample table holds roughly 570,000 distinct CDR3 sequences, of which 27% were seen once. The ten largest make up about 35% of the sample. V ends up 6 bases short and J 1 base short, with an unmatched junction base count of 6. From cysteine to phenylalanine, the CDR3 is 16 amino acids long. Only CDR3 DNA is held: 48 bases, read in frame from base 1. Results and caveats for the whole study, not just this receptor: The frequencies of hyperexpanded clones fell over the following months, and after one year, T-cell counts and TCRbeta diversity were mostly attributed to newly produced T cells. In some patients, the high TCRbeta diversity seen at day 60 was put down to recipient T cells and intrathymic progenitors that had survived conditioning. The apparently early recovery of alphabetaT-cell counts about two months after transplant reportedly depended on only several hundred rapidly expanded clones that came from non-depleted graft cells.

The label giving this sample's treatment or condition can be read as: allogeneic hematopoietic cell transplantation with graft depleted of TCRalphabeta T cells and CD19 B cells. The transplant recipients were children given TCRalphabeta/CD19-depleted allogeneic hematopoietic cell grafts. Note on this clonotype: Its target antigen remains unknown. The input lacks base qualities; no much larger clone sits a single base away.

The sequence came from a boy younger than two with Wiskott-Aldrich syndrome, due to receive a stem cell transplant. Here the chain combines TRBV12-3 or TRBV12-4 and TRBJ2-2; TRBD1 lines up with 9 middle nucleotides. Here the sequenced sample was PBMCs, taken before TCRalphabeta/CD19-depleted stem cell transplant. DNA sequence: TGTGCCAGCAGACCCGGGACAGGGTGGAACACCGGGGAGCTGTTTTTT. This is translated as CASRPGTGWNTGELFF.